These 32 T cell receptor beta chains share one sample of origin, sequenced in a study of blood T cell repertoires in COVID-19. Data came from immunoSEQ multiplex PCR; TCRdb stores just in-frame clones and leaves some out. The sample contains about 360,000 clones, about four fifths of which appear only once. The material sequenced was peripheral blood. Receptors originate from a human donor with acute or convalescent COVID-19. The donor label of this sample is uncertain.

The chain uses TRBV5-6 and TRBJ2-1; 7 bases agree with TRBD1. The CDR3 is 15 residues long. Germline V gives CDR1 SGHDT, CDR2 YYEEEE. V lost 5 bases, J lost 0 bases, and 5 bases stayed unmatched. This chain's CDR3 is CASSEGQYSYNEQFF. The CDR3 DNA is TGTGCCAGCAGTGAGGGACAGTACTCCTACAATGAGCAGTTCTTC.

The genes are TRBV13 and TRBJ1-1; 8 nucleotides align to TRBD1. Looked up from germline, CDR1 is PRHDT and CDR2 is FYEKMQ (reference sequence). The trim removed 1 base at V and 4 bases at J, leaving 11 bases unmatched. This CDR3 is 17 amino acids long. The CDR3 DNA reads TGTGCCAGCAGCTTAGCCCGAAACAGGGGGTCTATCACTGAAGCTTTCTTT. This encodes CASSLARNRGSITEAFF.

This rearrangement joins TRBV25-1 to TRBJ1-6; D not resolved. The CDR3 runs to 15 residues. Trimming pared 4 bases from V and 6 bases from J, leaving 13 bases between. Per germline, CDR1 MGHDK and CDR2 SYGVNS. For the CDR3, the DNA is TGTGCCAGCAGTGCGAGACAAGTGGGTAATTCACCCCTCCACTTT. Its translation is CASSARQVGNSPLHF.

This clone was seen a single time. DNA for the CDR3: TGTGCCAGCCTCGAGGGGACAGGGAATGAAAAACTGTTTTTT. Amino acid sequence: CASLEGTGNEKLFF. The rearrangement joins TRBV7-9 to TRBJ1-4; TRBD1 agrees at 9 bases. J gave up 5 bases and V 8 bases, and 6 bases lay outside the gene matches. Germline V gene sequence: CDR1 SEHNR, CDR2 FQNEAQ (reference sequence). The CDR3 is 14 residues long.

V gene TRBV18 combines with J gene TRBJ1-2; 7 nucleotides agree with TRBD1. The V gene's germline CDR1 is KGHSH and CDR2 LQKENI. Trimming took 3 bases from V and 4 from J; bases not matched to a gene: 5. CDR3 size: 14 residues. The CDR3 here is CASSPGDSSYGYTF. The CDR3 DNA follows: TGTGCCAGCTCACCGGGGGACAGCTCCTATGGCTACACCTTC.

The V call is TRBV5-1, the J call TRBJ1-6; TRBD1 matches at 7 bases. The V segment lost 4 bases and the J segment 8 bases; nucleotides outside the gene matches: 9. The CDR3 sequence is 15 residues long. The germline V gene encodes CDR1 SGHRS and CDR2 YFSETQ. DNA for the CDR3: TGCGCCAGCAGCCCCTCGGGGACAGCCTATTCACCCCTCCACTTT. Translation: CASSPSGTAYSPLHF.

The gene calls are TRBV6-5 and TRBJ2-7; D possibly corresponds to TRBD2 (5 bases). CDR1 and CDR2 from the germline V gene are MNHEY and SVGAGI. Between the trimmed V and J ends, which lost 6 bases and 1 base, there was a span of 16 bases. The CDR3 is made up of 15 amino acids. CDR3 sequence reads: CASSAPGVASYEQYF. CDR3 DNA: TGTGCCAGCAGCGCCCCAGGTGTAGCGTCCTACGAGCAGTACTTC.

The chain recombines TRBV7-2 with TRBJ1-1; no clear D gene. This CDR3 is 15 amino acids long. V was shortened by 1 base and J by 1 base, with 10 bases between the two germline ends. Germline CDR1 SGHTA, CDR2 FQGNSA. Here the CDR3 DNA reads TGTGCCAGCAGCTTAGGCGGCTTCCAGAACACTGAAGCTTTCTTT. Translated: CASSLGGFQNTEAFF.

The chain has TRBV5-4 and TRBJ1-2; the D gene is possibly TRBD1 (6 bases). From germline, CDR1 is SGHNT and CDR2 YYREEE (reference sequence). The CDR3 sequence is 16 residues long. V dropped 3 bases and J dropped 0 bases, with 15 bases sitting between them. CDR3 nucleotides: TGTGCCAGCAGCTGGGGGCCGAGACGGCCTAACTATGGCTACACCTTC. This encodes CASSWGPRRPNYGYTF.

The chain employs TRBV27 and TRBJ2-7; D is unclear. The V end lost 0 bases, the J end lost 0 bases, and 6 bases lay between the germline ends. Germline V gene lookup returns CDR1 MNHEY and CDR2 SMNVEV (reference sequence). CDR3 length equals 14 residues. CDR3 sequence reads: CASSLSYGSYEQYF. CDR3 nucleotide sequence: TGTGCCAGCAGTTTATCCTACGGCTCCTACGAGCAGTACTTC.

Written as DNA, the CDR3 is TGTGCCACCAGCACTACAGGTTTTGGTGAAAAACTGTTTTTT. Amino acid sequence: CATSTTGFGEKLFF. The chain uses TRBV15 and TRBJ1-4; possibly TRBD1 for D (5 bases). Germline CDR1 reads LNHNV; CDR2 reads YYDKDF (reference sequence). CDR3 size: 14 residues. V was clipped by 4 bases and J by 7 bases, with 13 bases between them.

The chain couples TRBV5-4 to TRBJ1-4; a possible D gene is TRBD1 (6 bases). CDR1 and CDR2 from the germline V gene are SGHNT and YYREEE (reference sequence). The V end lost 3 bases, the J end lost 6 bases, and 12 bases lay between the germline ends. The CDR3 is 14 residues long. This CDR3 reads CASSYKTGHEKLFF. DNA of the CDR3: TGTGCCAGCAGCTATAAAACAGGGCATGAAAAACTGTTTTTT. The full variable domain, with the rest looked up from reference TRBV5-4 and TRBJ1-4, is ETGVTQSPTHLIKTRGQQVTLRCSSQSGHNTVSWYQQALGQGPQFIFQYYREEENGRGNFPPRFSGLQFPNYSSELNVNALELDDSALYLCASSYKTGHEKLFFGSGTQLSVL.

The chain combines TRBV18 with TRBJ1-1, with a weak D call TRBD1 (5 bases). Trimming removed 0 bases from V and 6 bases from J, with 14 bases in between. The CDR3 extends over 15 amino acids. Germline values: CDR1 KGHSH, CDR2 LQKENI. DNA for the CDR3: TGTGCCAGCTCACCACCAATTTCAGGGCGACCTGAAGCTTTCTTT. Translating it yields CASSPPISGRPEAFF. The complete variable domain, with remaining parts taken from reference TRBV18 and TRBJ1-1, reads NAGVMQNPRHLVRRRGQEARLRCSPMKGHSHVYWYRQLPEEGLKFMVYLQKENIIDESGMPKERFSAEFPKEGPSILRIQQVVRGDSAAYFCASSPPISGRPEAFFGQGTRLTVV.

The rearrangement joins TRBV7-6 to TRBJ2-2; D is ambiguous. This CDR3 comprises 15 residues. Trimming cost V 4 bases and J 4 bases, with 13 bases left between them. Germline CDR1 SGHVS, CDR2 FNYEAQ. CDR3 amino acids: CASSSQVLTTGELFF. The CDR3 nucleotides are TGTGCCAGCAGCTCGCAGGTTTTGACCACCGGGGAGCTGTTTTTT.

This chain uses TRBV6-5 with TRBJ1-1; 7 positions match TRBD1. The ends lost 0 bases at V and 4 bases at J; junction bases unmatched: 2. The CDR3 extends over 14 amino acids. The germline V gene encodes CDR1 MNHEY and CDR2 SVGAGI. CDR3 region: CASSYSRGSTEAFF. CDR3 nucleotide sequence: TGTGCCAGCAGTTACTCCAGGGGGAGCACTGAAGCTTTCTTT.

The chain employs TRBV30 and TRBJ1-3, with a tentative D call TRBD1 (6 bases). Trimming removed 3 bases at V and 1 base at J, with 7 bases between. The CDR3 covers 13 residues. CDR1 and CDR2 from the germline V gene are GTSNPN and SVGIG (reference sequence). The CDR3 region is CAWRGGSGNTIYF. In DNA, the CDR3 is TGTGCCTGGAGAGGGGGATCTGGAAACACCATATATTTT. The variable domain in full, completed from reference TRBV30 and TRBJ1-3, reads SQTIHQWPATLVQPVGSPLSLECTVEGTSNPNLYWYRQAAGRGLQLLFYSVGIGQISSEVPQNLSASRPQDRQFILSSKKLLLSDSGFYLCAWRGGSGNTIYFGEGSWLTVV.

The CDR3 DNA reads as TGTGCCAGCAGTCTTACCCAGGGTAGATACGAGCAGTACTTC. Translated, it gives CASSLTQGRYEQYF. This chain links TRBV6-5 with TRBJ2-7, with D possibly TRBD1 on 5 matching bases. This CDR3 region has 14 residues. The germline V gene has CDR1 MNHEY and CDR2 SVGAGI. The V end was cut by 5 bases, the J end by 4 bases, with 15 bases between.

The chain carries TRBV29-1 and TRBJ2-7; tentatively, D is TRBD1 (5 bases). The CDR3 extends over 14 amino acids. V dropped 4 bases and J dropped 0 bases, with 13 bases sitting between them. The germline V gene encodes CDR1 SQVTM and CDR2 ANQGSEA. The CDR3 loop is CSVVPQGSSYEQYF. The CDR3 nucleotides are TGCAGCGTTGTCCCGCAGGGAAGCTCCTACGAGCAGTACTTC.

J is TRBJ2-7 and V is TRBV5-1, with a possible D match to TRBD1 (6 bases). Per germline, CDR1 SGHRS and CDR2 YFSETQ. The CDR3 is 15 residues long. Between the trimmed V and J ends, which lost 4 bases and 2 bases, there was a span of 16 bases. The chain's CDR3 is CASSGRWGPTYEQYF. The CDR3, as DNA: TGCGCCAGCAGCGGGCGGTGGGGGCCGACCTACGAGCAGTACTTC.

The chain couples TRBV7-8 to TRBJ2-7; 8 bases align to TRBD2. The germline gives CDR1 SGHVS, CDR2 FQNEAQ. This CDR3 is 16 amino acids long. V was clipped by 1 base and J by 0 bases; unmatched bases: 5. The CDR3 here is CASSLVQRGNSYEQYF. CDR3 in DNA: TGTGCCAGCAGCTTAGTGCAGCGGGGGAACTCCTACGAGCAGTACTTC.

J is TRBJ1-4 and V is TRBV5-1; 7 bases align to TRBD1. Trimming at V came to 0 bases and at J to 2 bases, leaving 13 bases not matched to a gene. This CDR3 region has 19 residues. The germline V gene has CDR1 SGHRS and CDR2 YFSETQ. The CDR3 reads CASSLAWQGGPGTNEKLFF. The CDR3 DNA is TGCGCCAGCAGCTTGGCCTGGCAGGGGGGTCCGGGGACTAATGAAAAACTGTTTTTT.

The V call is TRBV6-4, the J call TRBJ1-5; D may be TRBD1 (5 bases). The V gene lost 7 bases and the J gene lost 2 bases, with 30 bases spanning the gap. The CDR3 loop spans 20 amino acids. Germline loops: CDR1 MRHNA, CDR2 SNTAGT. The CDR3 loop is CASTPRGDSGSFHRNQPQHF. CDR3 in DNA: TGTGCCAGCACCCCGAGAGGAGATTCAGGGTCGTTTCACCGCAATCAGCCCCAGCATTTT.

The V call is TRBV3-1 (or the pseudogene TRBV3-2), the J call TRBJ1-3; D possibly corresponds to TRBD1 (5 bases). Trimming removed 1 base from V and 0 bases from J, with 13 bases in between. From germline, CDR1 is LGHDT and CDR2 YNNKEL (reference sequence). The CDR3 covers 17 residues. The CDR3 protein is CASSQVTGGLSGNTIYF. The CDR3 nucleotides are TGTGCCAGCAGCCAAGTAACGGGGGGACTCTCTGGAAACACCATATATTTT.

CDR3 sequence (DNA): TGTGCCAGCAGCTCGGGGAGGGAAGAAGCTTTCTTT. This sequence encodes CASSSGREEAFF. The rearrangement joins TRBV13 to TRBJ1-1; D is ambiguous. Between the trimmed V and J ends, which lost 4 bases and 8 bases, there was a span of 11 bases. The CDR3 runs to 12 residues. Germline V gene sequence: CDR1 PRHDT, CDR2 FYEKMQ (reference sequence). The full variable domain, in which reference TRBV13 and TRBJ1-1 provide the parts outside the CDR3, is AAGVIQSPRHLIKEKRETATLKCYPIPRHDTVYWYQQGPGQDPQFLISFYEKMQSDKGSIPDRFSAQQFSDYHSELNMSSLELGDSALYFCASSSGREEAFFGQGTRLTVV.

This clone came up a few times. This chain connects TRBV15 to TRBJ2-1; 16 bases are a match to TRBD2. The CDR3 is 18 amino acids. V gave up 0 bases and J gave up 3 bases; unmatched junction bases: 2. Germline V gene lookup returns CDR1 LNHNV and CDR2 YYDKDF (reference sequence). CDR3 DNA sequence: TGTGCCACCAGCAGAGATGGGACTAGCGGGAGGGTCTACAATGAGCAGTTCTTC. The encoded protein is CATSRDGTSGRVYNEQFF.

The gene calls are TRBV9 and TRBJ1-1; D is undetermined. The ends were cut back, 0 bases at V and 5 bases at J, with 14 bases in the middle. The germline CDR1 and CDR2 sequences are SGDLS and YYNGEE. This CDR3 region has 15 residues. CDR3 residues: CASSVDTAGLTEAFF. Written as DNA, the CDR3 is TGTGCCAGCAGCGTAGACACGGCGGGGTTGACTGAAGCTTTCTTT.

As DNA, the CDR3 is TGTGCCTGGAGTTATGGGGGGGTCACTGAAGCTTTCTTT. It specifies CAWSYGGVTEAFF. V is TRBV30 and J is TRBJ1-1; perhaps TRBD1 as D (5 bases). The germline V gene encodes CDR1 GTSNPN and CDR2 SVGIG (reference sequence). The CDR3 consists of 13 residues. The V end was cut by 2 bases, the J end by 4 bases, with 11 bases between.

This clone was detected a few times. This sequence joins TRBV4-2 and TRBJ2-4; the D gene is possibly TRBD1 (6 bases). Germline V gives CDR1 LGHNA, CDR2 YNFKEQ. The CDR3 runs to 17 residues. V was cut by 5 bases and J by 0 bases, with 17 bases left in between. The CDR3 DNA sequence: TGTGCCAGCAGCTCCTCCTCCTCAGGGGTAGCCAAAAACATTCAGTACTTC. It yields the protein CASSSSSSGVAKNIQYF.

The rearrangement joins TRBV19 to TRBJ1-5; D remains unclear. Trimming removed 1 base from V and 0 bases from J, with 7 bases in between. Germline V lookup: CDR1 LNHDA, CDR2 SQIVND (reference sequence). The CDR3 loop spans 15 amino acids. The CDR3 DNA sequence: TGTGCCAGTAGTATAGTCCGGTATAGCAATCAGCCCCAGCATTTT. This translates into CASSIVRYSNQPQHF.

The chain links TRBV24-1 to TRBJ1-2; no clear D gene. Trimming took off 4 bases at V and 4 bases at J, with 9 bases between the two ends. This CDR3 has 13 amino acids. Germline V CDR1 and CDR2: KGHDR, SFDVKD. The CDR3 bases are TGTGCCACCAGTGACGTAGCATTCTATGGCTACACCTTC. This encodes CATSDVAFYGYTF.

The chain is built from TRBV28 and TRBJ2-1; 7 positions agree with TRBD1. The CDR3 is made up of 14 amino acids. Germline V CDR1 and CDR2: MDHEN, SYDVKM. The junction had 6 bases not matched to a gene; V was cut back by 1 base and J by 9 bases. CDR3 sequence (DNA): TGTGCCAGCAGTTTATCCCTTGGACAGGTTGAGCAGTTCTTC. Protein: CASSLSLGQVEQFF.

V and J are TRBV7-9 and TRBJ2-3, with D possibly TRBD2 on 6 matching bases. Per the germline V gene, CDR1 is SEHNR and CDR2 is FQNEAQ (reference sequence). The CDR3 runs to 13 residues. Trimming took 1 base from V and 11 from J, leaving 13 bases between them. In DNA, the CDR3 is TGTGCCAGCAGCTTAGGGGGACTCGAGGTGCAGTATTTT. Translation: CASSLGGLEVQYF.